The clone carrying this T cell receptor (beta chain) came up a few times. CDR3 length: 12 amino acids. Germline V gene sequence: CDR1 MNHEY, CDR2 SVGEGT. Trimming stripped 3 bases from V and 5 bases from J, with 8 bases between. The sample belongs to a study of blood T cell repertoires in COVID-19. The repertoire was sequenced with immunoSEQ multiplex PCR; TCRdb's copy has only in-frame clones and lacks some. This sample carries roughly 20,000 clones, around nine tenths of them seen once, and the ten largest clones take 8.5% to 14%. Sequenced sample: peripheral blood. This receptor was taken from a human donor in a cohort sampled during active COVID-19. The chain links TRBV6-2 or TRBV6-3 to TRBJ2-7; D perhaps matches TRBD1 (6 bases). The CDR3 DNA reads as TGTGCCAGCAGTTATGGACAGAACGAGCAGTACTTC. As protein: CASSYGQNEQYF.